One TCR beta chain is described in this entry. What it binds is not known. Here immunoSEQ multiplex PCR was the method, and the copy in TCRdb shows in-frame clones only, minus some. The table lists about 260,000 clones, 90% of them singletons, with approximately 3% in the top ten. The record originates from a study of cytomegalovirus exposure and HLA in healthy donors. Broader study findings: Among TCR beta chains, those listed as cytomegalovirus-associated numbered more than 150.

Germline lookup yields CDR1 SGHRS and CDR2 YFSETQ. This CDR3 has 15 amino acids. With V trimmed by 3 bases and J by 3 bases, 4 bases remained unmatched. The sequence derives from a woman aged 30 to 39 in good health and CMV-seronegative. The sample consisted of PBMCs. This rearrangement joins TRBV5-1 to TRBJ2-3; 10 bases fit TRBD1. The CDR3 loop is CASSSRTGGTDTQYF. CDR3 bases: TGCGCCAGCAGCTCACGGACAGGGGGAACAGATACGCAGTATTTT.